The next 21 T cell receptor beta chains were all read from a single sample in a study of breast tumors, draining lymph nodes, adjacent tissues. TCRdb passed the multiplex PCR reads through MiXCR, listing each CDR3 protein once. Of about 200,000 distinct CDR3 sequences listed, 30% to 40% are singletons. The lymph nodes were axillary draining lymph nodes from breast cancer patients. Sequences were obtained from axillary lymph node tissue. These receptors originate from a female donor with breast cancer. Some clones in this sample may be carry-over from other donors' samples.

In this sample, this clonotype turned up many times. V and J are TRBV12-3 or TRBV12-4 and TRBJ2-7, with D perhaps TRBD2 (6 bases). Between the trimmed V and J ends, which lost 3 bases and 4 bases, there was a span of 10 bases. The CDR3 extends over 13 amino acids. The CDR3 nucleotides are TGTGCCAGCAGTTTCACCCTAGCGTACGAGCAGTACTTC. Amino acid sequence: CASSFTLAYEQYF.

This clonotype has a count of ten or more. This rearrangement joins TRBV5-5 to TRBJ2-3; 7 positions agree with TRBD2. CDR1 and CDR2 (germline): SGHKS, YYEKEE (reference sequence). There are 17 residues in the CDR3. After removal of 0 bases from V and 0 bases from J, the junction contained 7 bases not matched to a gene. CDR3 protein: CASSLARDYISTDTQYF. The CDR3 nucleotides read TGTGCCAGCAGCTTGGCCCGGGACTACATTAGCACAGATACGCAGTATTTT. Variable domain in full (rest from reference TRBV5-5 and TRBJ2-3): DAGVTQSPTHLIKTRGQQVTLRCSPISGHKSVSWYQQVLGQGPQFIFQYYEKEERGRGNFPDRFSARQFPNYSSELNVNALLLGDSALYLCASSLARDYISTDTQYFGPGTRLTVL.

The CDR3 sequence is CASSKTSYTDTQYF. CDR3 nucleotide sequence: TGTGCCAGCAGCAAGACATCATACACAGATACGCAGTATTTT. The rearrangement joins TRBV9 to TRBJ2-3; D gene ambiguous. V shed 4 bases and J shed 2 bases, with 11 bases lying between them. This CDR3 is 14 amino acids long. Germline loops: CDR1 SGDLS, CDR2 YYNGEE.

Ten or more counts support this clonotype. The chain links TRBV5-8 to TRBJ1-6; unclear D gene. Germline V lookup: CDR1 SGHTS, CDR2 YDEGEE. Between the trimmed V and J ends, which lost 0 bases and 7 bases, there was a span of 11 bases. CDR3 length: 15 amino acids. This CDR3 reads CASSLDRDANSPLHF. CDR3 DNA sequence: TGTGCCAGCAGCTTGGACAGAGATGCCAATTCACCCCTCCACTTT.

Note on this clonotype: A read error may be the cause here, since a much bigger clone is one base away. This chain uses TRBV12-3 or TRBV12-4 with TRBJ2-1; possible D gene TRBD2, 7 bases. The CDR3 runs to 15 residues. The CDR3 region has the DNA TGTGCCAGCATTCCTAGGGGGGGGGCTTACAATGAGCAGCTCTTC. This translates into CASIPRGGAYNEQLF.

This clonotype was detected many times. J is TRBJ1-2 and V is TRBV10-2; tentative D call: TRBD1 (6 bases). The CDR3 consists of 13 residues. V was shortened by 0 bases and J by 7 bases, with 9 bases between the two germline ends. Germline loops: CDR1 WSHSY, CDR2 SAAADI. The CDR3 is CASSESVGGGYTF. Here the CDR3 DNA reads TGCGCCAGCAGTGAGTCCGTAGGGGGTGGCTACACCTTC.

This clonotype has a count of ten or more. The CDR3 reads CASSLAQQGAGANVLTF. DNA of the CDR3: TGTGCCAGCAGCTTAGCGCAACAGGGGGCTGGGGCCAACGTCCTGACTTTC. V gene TRBV7-2 combines with J gene TRBJ2-6, with TRBD1 identical over 8 bases. The J segment lost 2 bases and the V segment lost 0 bases, leaving 3 bases of the junction unmatched. The CDR3 spans 17 residues. CDR1 and CDR2 from the germline V gene are SGHTA and FQGNSA. The full variable domain, its missing parts supplied by reference TRBV7-2 and TRBJ2-6, is GAGVSQSPSNKVTEKGKDVELRCDPISGHTALYWYRQSLGQGLEFLIYFQGNSAPDKSGLPSDRFSAERTGGSVSTLTIQRTQQEDSAVYLCASSLAQQGAGANVLTFGAGSRLTVL.

This clonotype was seen at least ten times. The rearrangement joins TRBV5-4 to TRBJ2-5, with a weak D call TRBD1 (6 bases). The germline gives CDR1 SGHNT, CDR2 YYREEE (reference sequence). CDR3 length: 14 residues. With 0 bases removed from V and 5 bases from J, the gap between germline ends came to 11 bases. The CDR3 DNA follows: TGTGCCAGCAGCTTGGACAGGGTGGGGGAGACCCAGTACTTC. Its protein is CASSLDRVGETQYF.

This clonotype was recorded at least ten times. CDR3 sequence: CASKAELSPFYEQYF. The CDR3, as DNA: TGTGCCAGTAAGGCGGAATTAAGCCCCTTCTACGAGCAGTACTTC. The chain employs TRBV19 and TRBJ2-7; no clear D. Germline CDR1 LNHDA, CDR2 SQIVND (reference sequence). The V end was cut by 7 bases, the J end by 3 bases, with 19 bases between. This CDR3 spans 15 amino acids.

This clonotype was detected ten times or more. The DNA of the CDR3 is TGTGCCAGCAGCTATTCTAGCGGGGGGCGGGCCTACAATGAGCAGTTCTTC. It specifies CASSYSSGGRAYNEQFF. The chain is built from TRBV11-2 and TRBJ2-1; 11 nucleotides match TRBD2. The CDR3 is made up of 17 amino acids. CDR1 and CDR2 from the germline V gene are SGHAT and FQNNGV. V shed 4 bases, J shed 2 bases, and the junction held 7 bases outside the gene matches.

The J gene is TRBJ1-2, the V gene TRBV12-1. TRBV12-1 is a listed pseudogene. The CDR3 runs to 15 residues. CDR3 bases: TGTGCCAGCAGCTTTCCTAGCGGGAGGGCAAAGGGCTACACCTTC. This gives the protein CASSFPSGRAKGYTF.

Remarks on this clonotype: Given a much more abundant clone one base away, this may be a read error. J is TRBJ1-2 and V is TRBV5-4; weak D call: TRBD1 (6 bases). V was trimmed by 4 bases and J by 3 bases, leaving 13 bases between them. CDR3 length equals 14 residues. Germline V lookup: CDR1 SGHNT, CDR2 YYREEE (reference sequence). The CDR3 spells CASSAYRADYGYTF. The DNA for the CDR3 is TGTGCCAGCAGCGCCTACAGGGCCGACTATGGCTACACCTTC.

The V call is TRBV5-4, the J call TRBJ2-2, with 9 bases that match TRBD1. V dropped 3 bases and J dropped 2; count of bases not matched to a gene: 17. The germline CDR1 and CDR2 sequences are SGHNT and YYREEE (reference sequence). The length of the CDR3 is 20 residues. The CDR3 reads CASSSPGQGTPRPNTGELFF. DNA of the CDR3: TGTGCCAGCAGCTCCCCGGGACAGGGCACTCCACGACCTAACACCGGGGAGCTGTTTTTT. The variable domain in full, completed from reference TRBV5-4 and TRBJ2-2, reads ETGVTQSPTHLIKTRGQQVTLRCSSQSGHNTVSWYQQALGQGPQFIFQYYREEENGRGNFPPRFSGLQFPNYSSELNVNALELDDSALYLCASSSPGQGTPRPNTGELFFGEGSRLTVL.

This clonotype was found many times. V and J are TRBV5-5 and TRBJ2-7, with 7 nucleotides matching TRBD2. CDR3 length: 16 residues. CDR1 SGHKS and CDR2 YYEKEE come from the germline V gene (reference sequence). Unmatched junction bases numbered 11, after V lost 2 bases and J lost 3 bases. The CDR3 DNA reads as TGTGCCAGCAGCTTCTATGAGCGGGGTGCAAGCTACGAGCAGTACTTC. Translating gives CASSFYERGASYEQYF.

The genes are TRBV24-1 and TRBJ1-1; D perhaps matches TRBD1 (5 bases). Germline-derived CDR1 and CDR2 are KGHDR and SFDVKD. This CDR3 is built from 17 residues. The ends were cut back, 3 bases at V and 5 bases at J, with 21 bases in the middle. Here the CDR3 DNA reads TGTGCCACCAGTGATCCCCCAGACAGATTCGGGGGGACTGAAGCTTTCTTT. It is translated as CATSDPPDRFGGTEAFF.

Concerning this clonotype: The junction and the germline gene differ at one end; a read error may be behind it. The J gene is TRBJ2-7, the V gene TRBV5-1; 9 bases are a match to TRBD2. The CDR3 consists of 16 residues. Germline values: CDR1 SGHRS, CDR2 YFSETQ. In DNA form, the CDR3 reads TGCGCCAGCAGCGGCTCGGGGGGACTAGCCGCCCGGGAGCAGCACTTC. Amino acids: CASSGSGGLAAREQHF.

Ten or more counts support this clonotype. The V call is TRBV5-6, the J call TRBJ1-6; D is undetermined. The V end was cut by 9 bases, the J end by 8 bases, with 15 bases between. From germline, CDR1 is SGHDT and CDR2 YYEEEE. The CDR3 has 13 amino acids. DNA for the CDR3: TGTGCCACAGCAGCTTTCGACGATTCACCCCTCCACTTT. Residues: CATAAFDDSPLHF.

Many counts were recorded for this clonotype. The rearrangement uses TRBV5-5 and TRBJ1-5, with D possibly TRBD1 on 6 matching bases. The V end lost 4 bases, the J end lost 0 bases, and 11 bases lay between the germline ends. Germline CDR1 is SGHKS and CDR2 is YYEKEE (reference sequence). The length of the CDR3 is 15 residues. This CDR3 is CASSRRGHSNQPQHF. The CDR3 bases are TGTGCCAGCAGCCGCAGGGGACATAGCAATCAGCCCCAGCATTTT.

This clonotype came up a few times. V and J are TRBV6-5 and TRBJ1-1; a possible D gene is TRBD1 (5 bases). Germline CDR1 and CDR2: MNHEY and SVGAGI. The CDR3 length is 14 residues. CDR3 sequence (DNA): TGTGCGGTTTCGGTAGGACACCCCTATAGTGAAGCTTTCTTT. Its protein product is CAVSVGHPYSEAFF.

Many counts were recorded for this clonotype. The CDR3 nucleotides are TGTGCCAGTAGTATAGGCACGACTTTCAATCAGCCCCAGCATTTT. This encodes CASSIGTTFNQPQHF. V and J are TRBV19 and TRBJ1-5; D call uncertain. This CDR3 spans 15 amino acids. Germline V gene lookup returns CDR1 LNHDA and CDR2 SQIVND (reference sequence). Trimming took 1 base from V and 3 from J, leaving 10 bases between them.

This clonotype was detected ten times or more. The rearrangement joins TRBV7-9 to TRBJ2-7; 7 positions agree with TRBD1. Per germline, CDR1 SEHNR and CDR2 FQNEAQ (reference sequence). V lost 4 bases and J lost 7; bases outside the gene matches: 10. The CDR3 covers 14 residues. The CDR3 spells CASSSLQGSVEQYF. The DNA for the CDR3 is TGTGCCAGCAGCTCTTTACAGGGGTCGGTGGAGCAGTACTTC.